This T cell receptor beta chain was observed in a study of T cells in Graves' hyperthyroidism and ophthalmopathy. In the study overall: Peripheral blood was drawn at first diagnosis, prior to all treatment.

Amplification targeted TCR beta CDR3 regions from RNA transcripts. In the first-round RT-PCR of the TCR CDR3, the HTBI primer set was used. TCRdb analysed the multiplex PCR reads with MiXCR anew, one entry per CDR3 protein. The top ten clones hold 3.5% to 4% of a sample with under 650,000 distinct CDR3 sequences, around 15% of them seen once. Stable disease denoted Graves' hyperthyroidism without ophthalmopathy progression within 18 months. Notes on the study in general: For ophthalmopathy, model prediction preceded onset by a median 6.5 months.

The sample holds a few counts of this clonotype. Its target is not known. V dropped 10 bases and J dropped 0 bases, with 13 bases sitting between them. The length of the CDR3 is 13 residues. Sequencing was carried out using blood. This chain connects TRBV12-3 or TRBV12-4 to TRBJ2-7, with TRBD2 as a possible D gene (6 bases). This TCR was sampled from a woman aged 25 to 39 with Graves' hyperthyroidism. The CDR3 protein is CATSQGGSYEQYF. The CDR3 coding sequence is TGTGCCACTTCCCAGGGAGGCTCCTACGAGCAGTACTTC.